A selection of T cell receptor beta chains follows, all from one sample in a study of Ad26.COV2.S vaccination and SARS-CoV-2 variants. Produced via immunoSEQ multiplex PCR; TCRdb's table is partial and in-frame only. The sample contains fewer than 400,000 clones, 89% of which appear only once. Source: peripheral blood, taken in a trial of Ad26.COV2.S vaccine versus placebo. Every receptor here comes from a person between 18 and 60 years old who received the Ad26.COV2.S COVID-19 vaccine or a placebo. Both conserved end residues are part of each CDR3. Each record gives: D gene, clone size, J gene, V gene, CDR3 DNA, CDR3 protein. D genes are given only for firm matches. Size is stated for part of the rows, as once, few or many counts, or as a class when the clone is expanded.

TRBD1 NA TRBJ2-1 TRBV5-1 TGCGCCAGCAGCAATCCTAAACAGGGGGATGAGCAGTTCTTC CASSNPKQGDEQFF
NA NA TRBJ2-5 TRBV11-2 TGTGCCAGCAGCCCCGGGAGTCAAGAGACCCAGTACTTC CASSPGSQETQYF
NA NA TRBJ1-2 TRBV4-2 TGTGCCAGCAGCGATGGCCCTCACTATGGCTACACCTTC CASSDGPHYGYTF
NA NA TRBJ1-2 TRBV5-1 TGCGCCAGCAGCTTGGGGGCAGGGGACTATGGCTACACCTTC CASSLGAGDYGYTF
NA once TRBJ2-7 TRBV6-2/TRBV6-3 TGTGCCAGCAGTTACAGGGGCGAGCAGTACTTC CASSYRGEQYF
NA few TRBJ2-5 TRBV2 TGTGCCAGCAGAGCGGGGACAACTCAAGAGACCCAGTACTTC CASRAGTTQETQYF
NA NA TRBJ2-1 TRBV5-1 TGCGCCAGCAGAATTGGGCTAGCCTTGAATGAGCAGTTCTTC CASRIGLALNEQFF
NA NA TRBJ2-7 TRBV5-8 TGTGCCAGCAGATACCAGATCGCACCCCAGTCCCGGGAGCAGTACTTC CASRYQIAPQSREQYF
NA NA TRBJ1-1 TRBV7-9 TGTGCCAGCAGCTTAGTAGAGGAAGCTTTCTTT CASSLVEEAFF
NA NA TRBJ1-1 TRBV19 TGTGCCAGTAGTATTGACGGGGACACTGAAGCTTTCTTT CASSIDGDTEAFF
TRBD1 NA TRBJ1-5 TRBV27 TGTGCCAGCGGAACCTTACAGGGGGCTAGCAATCAGCCCCAGCATTTT CASGTLQGASNQPQHF
TRBD2 NA TRBJ2-7 TRBV5-4 TGTGCCAGCAGCGGGAAACTAGCGGGAAAAGACGAGCAGTACTTC CASSGKLAGKDEQYF
NA few TRBJ1-1 TRBV7-3 TGTGCCAGCAGCTTACAGCCGAACACTGAAGCTTTCTTT CASSLQPNTEAFF
TRBD1 few TRBJ2-7 TRBV11-2 TGTGCCAGCAGACAACCGGGACAGGGTTCCTACGAGCAGTACTTC CASRQPGQGSYEQYF
TRBD2 once TRBJ2-1 TRBV9 TGTGCCAGCAGCTTAGGACTAGGTCTAGTTGAGCAGTTCTTC CASSLGLGLVEQFF
NA few TRBJ1-1 TRBV18 TGTGCCAGCTCACCAGAAGGGCAGTCGAACACTGAAGCTTTCTTT CASSPEGQSNTEAFF
NA NA TRBJ1-1 TRBV12-3/TRBV12-4 TGTGCCAGCAGTTTTCAGAACACTGAAGCTTTCTTT CASSFQNTEAFF
NA NA TRBJ2-7 TRBV14 TGTGCCAGCAGCCGACAGGGAGGGGGGTACGAGCAGTACTTC CASSRQGGGYEQYF
TRBD2 NA TRBJ2-3 TRBV4-1 TGCGCCAGCAGCCAAGGAAGAAGCGGGAGGTCCCTTAGCACAGATACGCAGTATTTT CASSQGRSGRSLSTDTQYF